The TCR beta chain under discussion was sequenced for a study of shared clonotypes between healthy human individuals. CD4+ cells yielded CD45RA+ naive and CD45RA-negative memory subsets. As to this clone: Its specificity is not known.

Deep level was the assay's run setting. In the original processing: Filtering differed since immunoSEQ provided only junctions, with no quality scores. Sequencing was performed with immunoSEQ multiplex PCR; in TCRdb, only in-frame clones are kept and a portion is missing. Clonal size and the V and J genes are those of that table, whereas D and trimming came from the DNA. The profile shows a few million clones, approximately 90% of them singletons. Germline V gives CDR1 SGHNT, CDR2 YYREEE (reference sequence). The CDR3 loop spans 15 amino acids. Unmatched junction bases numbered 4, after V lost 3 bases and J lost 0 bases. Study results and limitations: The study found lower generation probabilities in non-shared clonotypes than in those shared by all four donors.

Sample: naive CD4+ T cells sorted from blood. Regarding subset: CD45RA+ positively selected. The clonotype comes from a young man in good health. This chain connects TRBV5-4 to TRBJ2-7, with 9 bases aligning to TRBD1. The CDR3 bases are TGTGCCAGCAGCTACACGGGACAGGGCTCCTACGAGCAGTACTTC. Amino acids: CASSYTGQGSYEQYF.